This T cell receptor (beta chain) emerged from a study of CD8 T cells in ankylosing spondylitis. The sample holds a few counts of this clonotype. Antigen: not known. This CDR3 contains 14 residues. V was clipped by 0 bases and J by 3 bases, with 9 bases between them. The germline gives CDR1 SGHRS, CDR2 YFSETQ. TCRdb passed the 5' RACE reads through MiXCR, listing each CDR3 protein once. The sample records 300,000 to 400,000 distinct CDR3 sequences, roughly 14% being singletons. Findings and limits, study-wide: As for the disease-linked clones, they showed a CD8+ phenotype and occurred at relatively low frequencies in peripheral blood.

The sample taken for sequencing was blood, either unsorted or a sorted T cell fraction (not recorded which). This rearrangement joins TRBV5-1 to TRBJ1-1; D uncertain. This receptor was identified in a male donor with ankylosing spondylitis or in good health (not recorded which). The CDR3 bases are TGCGCCAGCAGCTTGGTGGCTGCTGACACTGAAGCTTTCTTT. Amino acids: CASSLVAADTEAFF.